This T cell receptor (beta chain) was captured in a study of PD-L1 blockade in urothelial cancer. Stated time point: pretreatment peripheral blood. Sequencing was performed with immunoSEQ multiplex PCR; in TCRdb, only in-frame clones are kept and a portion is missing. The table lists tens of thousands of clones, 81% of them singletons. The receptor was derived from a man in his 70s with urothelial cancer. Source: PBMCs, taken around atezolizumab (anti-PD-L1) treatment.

The DNA for the CDR3 is TGTGCCAGCAATCCGTCCAGGGACTCCTACGAGCAGTACTTC. Amino acid sequence: CASNPSRDSYEQYF. The chain employs TRBV27 and TRBJ2-7, with D perhaps TRBD1 (5 bases). Germline V CDR1 and CDR2: MNHEY, SMNVEV (reference sequence). The CDR3 length is 14 residues. Trimming stripped 7 bases from V and 0 bases from J, with 13 bases between.